This is a list of T cell receptor beta chains from one sample in a study of tumor and adjacent non-tumor tissue in lung cancer. TCRdb reanalysed the multiplex PCR reads using MiXCR and keeps one entry per CDR3 protein. This sample carries 120,000 or so distinct CDR3 sequences, about 80% of them seen once, and the ten largest clones take 20% to 25%. Sample: lung tumor tissue. The receptors here all came from a man in his 70s with non-small cell lung cancer. Each CDR3 is given with its conserved first and last residue. A D gene is named only where the DNA matches it firmly.

d_call: NA; v_call: TRBV11-2; cdr3_aa: CASTLHVRDWASYNELFF
d_call: NA; v_call: TRBV10-1; cdr3_aa: CANSAGQNTETFF
d_call: NA; v_call: TRBV6-5; cdr3_aa: CASTFSRSDYGYTF
d_call: NA; v_call: TRBV29-1; cdr3_aa: CIAGSYERYF
d_call: NA; v_call: TRBV11-2; cdr3_aa: CASSLVGHLTDTQYF
d_call: NA; v_call: TRBV7-8; cdr3_aa: CASRPGYHDYNEQFF
d_call: TRBD2; v_call: TRBV4-1; cdr3_aa: CASSRTLAGEGVEQCF
d_call: NA; v_call: TRBV29-1; cdr3_aa: CSAKPYIQTGEETQYF
d_call: NA; v_call: TRBV6-5; cdr3_aa: CASLSLTKNIQYF
d_call: TRBD1; v_call: TRBV11-3; cdr3_aa: CTSSIKTGWMNTEAFF
d_call: NA; v_call: TRBV12-3/TRBV12-4; cdr3_aa: CASSSARSITDTRYF
d_call: NA; v_call: TRBV29-1; cdr3_aa: CSVGWNNGELFF
d_call: NA; v_call: TRBV11-2; cdr3_aa: CASRESTRPNTETFF
d_call: NA; v_call: TRBV4-1; cdr3_aa: CASSRVGVRTEAFF
d_call: TRBD1; v_call: TRBV5-6; cdr3_aa: CASSPGTGNWNTDAFF
d_call: TRBD2; v_call: TRBV6-6; cdr3_aa: CASIITSGPYNEQFF
d_call: NA; v_call: TRBV6-2/TRBV6-3; cdr3_aa: CVSSKRGSGVTGAFF
d_call: TRBD1; v_call: TRBV10-2; cdr3_aa: CASSKWGQVNDYTF
d_call: NA; v_call: TRBV29-1; cdr3_aa: CSADAARGTGELFF